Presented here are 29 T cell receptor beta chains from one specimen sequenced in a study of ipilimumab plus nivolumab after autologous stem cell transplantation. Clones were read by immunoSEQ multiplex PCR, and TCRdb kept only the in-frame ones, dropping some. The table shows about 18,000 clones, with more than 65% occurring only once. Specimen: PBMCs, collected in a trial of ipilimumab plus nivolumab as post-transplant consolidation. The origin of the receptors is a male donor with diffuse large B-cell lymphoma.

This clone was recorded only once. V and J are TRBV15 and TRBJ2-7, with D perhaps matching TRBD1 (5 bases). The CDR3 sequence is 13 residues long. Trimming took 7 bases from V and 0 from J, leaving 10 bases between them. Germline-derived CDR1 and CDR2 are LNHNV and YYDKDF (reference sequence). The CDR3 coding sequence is TGTGCCACCACAGATGGGGCCTCCTACGAGCAGTACTTC. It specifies CATTDGASYEQYF. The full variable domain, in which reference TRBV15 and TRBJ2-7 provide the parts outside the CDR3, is DAMVIQNPRYQVTQFGKPVTLSCSQTLNHNVMYWYQQKSSQAPKLLFHYYDKDFNNEADTPDNFQSRRPNTSFCFLDIRSPGLGDTAMYLCATTDGASYEQYFGPGTRLTVT.

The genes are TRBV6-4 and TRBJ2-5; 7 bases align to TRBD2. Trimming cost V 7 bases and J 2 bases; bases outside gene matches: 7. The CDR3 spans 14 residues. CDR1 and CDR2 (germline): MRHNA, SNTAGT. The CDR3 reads CASILERGQETQYF. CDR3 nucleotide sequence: TGTGCCAGCATACTAGAGCGGGGACAAGAGACCCAGTACTTC.

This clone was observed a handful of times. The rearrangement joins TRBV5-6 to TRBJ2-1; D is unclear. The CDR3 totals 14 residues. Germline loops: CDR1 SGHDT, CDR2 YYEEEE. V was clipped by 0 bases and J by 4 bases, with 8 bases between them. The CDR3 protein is CASSLARRYNEQFF. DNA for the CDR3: TGTGCCAGCAGCTTGGCCCGACGGTACAATGAGCAGTTCTTC.

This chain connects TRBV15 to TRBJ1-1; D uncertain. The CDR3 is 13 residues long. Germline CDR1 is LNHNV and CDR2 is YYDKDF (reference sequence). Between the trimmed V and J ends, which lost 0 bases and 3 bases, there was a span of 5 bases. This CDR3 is CATSRDVHTEAFF. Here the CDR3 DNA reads TGTGCCACCAGCAGAGACGTCCACACTGAAGCTTTCTTT.

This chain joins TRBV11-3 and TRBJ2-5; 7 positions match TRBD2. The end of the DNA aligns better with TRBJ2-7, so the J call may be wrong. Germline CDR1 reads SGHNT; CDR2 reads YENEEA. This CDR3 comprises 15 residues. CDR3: CASSIWGRGGYEQYF. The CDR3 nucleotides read TGTGCCAGCAGCATATGGGGGAGGGGAGGCTACGAGCAGTACTTC.

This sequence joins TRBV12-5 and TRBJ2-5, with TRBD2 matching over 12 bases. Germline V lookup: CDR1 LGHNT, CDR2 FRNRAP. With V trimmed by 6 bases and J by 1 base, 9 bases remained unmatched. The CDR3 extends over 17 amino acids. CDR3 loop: CASGPRLAGEVQETQYF. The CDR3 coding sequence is TGTGCTAGTGGCCCGCGACTAGCGGGGGAGGTCCAAGAGACCCAGTACTTC.

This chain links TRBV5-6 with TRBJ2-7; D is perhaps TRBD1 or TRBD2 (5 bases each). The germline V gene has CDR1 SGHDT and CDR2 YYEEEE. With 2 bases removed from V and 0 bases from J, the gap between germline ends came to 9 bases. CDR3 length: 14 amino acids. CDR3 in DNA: TGTGCCAGCAGCTTCGGGGACCCCTCCTACGAGCAGTACTTC. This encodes CASSFGDPSYEQYF.

This CDR3 reads CASSFDPPKLGGGDTQYF. In DNA form, the CDR3 reads TGTGCCAGCAGTTTCGACCCCCCCAAGCTGGGCGGGGGGGATACGCAGTATTTT. The chain employs TRBV27 and TRBJ2-3; 8 bases fit TRBD2. The V gene end was trimmed by 3 bases and the J gene end by 6 bases; junction bases not matched to a gene: 17. CDR3 length equals 18 residues. The germline V gene has CDR1 MNHEY and CDR2 SMNVEV (reference sequence).

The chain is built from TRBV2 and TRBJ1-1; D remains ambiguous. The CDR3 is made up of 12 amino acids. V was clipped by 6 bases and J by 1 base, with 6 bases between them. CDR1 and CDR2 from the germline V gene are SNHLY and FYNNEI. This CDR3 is CASREGNTEAFF. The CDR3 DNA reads TGTGCCAGCAGGGAGGGGAACACTGAAGCTTTCTTT. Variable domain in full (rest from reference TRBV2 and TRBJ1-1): EPEVTQTPSHQVTQMGQEVILRCVPISNHLYFYWYRQILGQKVEFLVSFYNNEISEKSEIFDDQFSVERPDGSNFTLKIRSTKLEDSAMYFCASREGNTEAFFGQGTRLTVV.

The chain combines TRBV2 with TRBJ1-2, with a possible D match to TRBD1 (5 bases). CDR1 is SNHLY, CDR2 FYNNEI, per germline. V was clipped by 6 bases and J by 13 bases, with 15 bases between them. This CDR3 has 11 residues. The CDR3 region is CASRRDVSSTF. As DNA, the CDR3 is TGTGCCAGCAGACGGGACGTCTCCTCCACCTTC. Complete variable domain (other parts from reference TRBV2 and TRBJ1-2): EPEVTQTPSHQVTQMGQEVILRCVPISNHLYFYWYRQILGQKVEFLVSFYNNEISEKSEIFDDQFSVERPDGSNFTLKIRSTKLEDSAMYFCASRRDVSSTFGSGTRLTVV.

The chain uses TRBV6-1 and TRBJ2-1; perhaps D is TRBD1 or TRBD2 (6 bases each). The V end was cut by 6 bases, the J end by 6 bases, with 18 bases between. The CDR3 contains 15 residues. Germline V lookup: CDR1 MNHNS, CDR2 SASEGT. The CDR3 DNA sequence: TGTGCCAGCAGGATCGGGGGCCAAGGGTTCAATGAGCAGTTCTTC. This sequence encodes CASRIGGQGFNEQFF.

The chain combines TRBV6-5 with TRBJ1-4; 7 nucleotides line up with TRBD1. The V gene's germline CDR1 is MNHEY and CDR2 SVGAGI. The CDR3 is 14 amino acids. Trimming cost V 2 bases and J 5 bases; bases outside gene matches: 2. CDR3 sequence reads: CASSYQTGNEKLFF. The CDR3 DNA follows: TGTGCCAGCAGTTACCAGACAGGGAATGAAAAACTGTTTTTT.

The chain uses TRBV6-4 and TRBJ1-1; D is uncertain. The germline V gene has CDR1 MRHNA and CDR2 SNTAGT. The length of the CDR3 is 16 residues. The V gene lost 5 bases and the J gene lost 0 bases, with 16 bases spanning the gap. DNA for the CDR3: TGTGCCAGCAGTTACGAGGCAGCCAAAATGAACACTGAAGCTTTCTTT. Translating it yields CASSYEAAKMNTEAFF.

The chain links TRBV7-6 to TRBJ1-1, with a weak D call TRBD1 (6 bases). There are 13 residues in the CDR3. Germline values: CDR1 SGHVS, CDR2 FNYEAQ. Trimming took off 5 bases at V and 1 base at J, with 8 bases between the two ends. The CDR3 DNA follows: TGTGCCAGCAGCGCACAGGGGAACACTGAAGCTTTCTTT. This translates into CASSAQGNTEAFF.

The CDR3 sequence is CASSLGGSNQPQHF. As DNA, the CDR3 is TGTGCCAGCAGCTTGGGAGGTAGCAATCAGCCCCAGCATTTT. The chain employs TRBV5-4 and TRBJ1-5; unclear D gene. Germline lookup yields CDR1 SGHNT and CDR2 YYREEE (reference sequence). V shed 0 bases and J shed 0 bases, with 4 bases lying between them. This CDR3 spans 14 amino acids. The variable domain in full, with the rest retrieved from reference TRBV5-4 and TRBJ1-5, is ETGVTQSPTHLIKTRGQQVTLRCSSQSGHNTVSWYQQALGQGPQFIFQYYREEENGRGNFPPRFSGLQFPNYSSELNVNALELDDSALYLCASSLGGSNQPQHFGDGTRLSIL.

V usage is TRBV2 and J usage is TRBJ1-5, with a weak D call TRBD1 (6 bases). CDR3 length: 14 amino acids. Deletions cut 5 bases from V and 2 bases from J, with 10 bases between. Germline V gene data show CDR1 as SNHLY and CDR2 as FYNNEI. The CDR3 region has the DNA TGTGCCAGCAGTACAGGGTTGGGCAATCAGCCCCAGCATTTT. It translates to CASSTGLGNQPQHF.

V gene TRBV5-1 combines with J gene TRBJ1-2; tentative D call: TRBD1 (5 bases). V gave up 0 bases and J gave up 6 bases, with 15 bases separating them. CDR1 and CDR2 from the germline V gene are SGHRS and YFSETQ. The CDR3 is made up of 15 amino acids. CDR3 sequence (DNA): TGCGCCAGCAGCTTGGGCCACGGGGGAGTGGATGGCTACACCTTC. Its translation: CASSLGHGGVDGYTF. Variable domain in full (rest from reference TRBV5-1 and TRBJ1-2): KAGVTQTPRYLIKTRGQQVTLSCSPISGHRSVSWYQQTPGQGLQFLFEYFSETQRNKGNFPGRFSGRQFSNSRSEMNVSTLELGDSALYLCASSLGHGGVDGYTFGSGTRLTVV.

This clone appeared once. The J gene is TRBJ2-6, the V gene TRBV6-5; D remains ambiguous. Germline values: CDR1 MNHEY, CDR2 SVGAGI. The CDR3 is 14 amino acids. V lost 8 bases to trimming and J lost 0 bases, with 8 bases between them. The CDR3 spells CASASGSGANVLTF. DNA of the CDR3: TGTGCCAGCGCCTCGGGCTCTGGGGCCAACGTCCTGACTTTC.

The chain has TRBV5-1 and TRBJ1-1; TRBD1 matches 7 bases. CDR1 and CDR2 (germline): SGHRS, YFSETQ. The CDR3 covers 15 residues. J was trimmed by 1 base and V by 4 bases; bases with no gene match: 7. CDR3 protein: CASSLRQGENTEAFF. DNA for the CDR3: TGCGCCAGCAGCCTCAGACAGGGAGAGAACACTGAAGCTTTCTTT.

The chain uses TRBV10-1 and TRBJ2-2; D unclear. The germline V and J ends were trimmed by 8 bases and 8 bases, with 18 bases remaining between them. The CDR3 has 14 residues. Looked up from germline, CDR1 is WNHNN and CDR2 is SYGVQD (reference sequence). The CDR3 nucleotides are TGCGCCAGCTTCACCCTTCCCTCAGTAGGGGAGCTGTTTTTT. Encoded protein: CASFTLPSVGELFF.

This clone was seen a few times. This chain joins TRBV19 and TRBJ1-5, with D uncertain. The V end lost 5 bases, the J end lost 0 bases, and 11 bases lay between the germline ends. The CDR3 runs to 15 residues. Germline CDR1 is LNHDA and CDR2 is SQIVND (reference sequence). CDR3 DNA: TGTGCCAGTAGTGTTGCAACAGTTAGCAATCAGCCCCAGCATTTT. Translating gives CASSVATVSNQPQHF.

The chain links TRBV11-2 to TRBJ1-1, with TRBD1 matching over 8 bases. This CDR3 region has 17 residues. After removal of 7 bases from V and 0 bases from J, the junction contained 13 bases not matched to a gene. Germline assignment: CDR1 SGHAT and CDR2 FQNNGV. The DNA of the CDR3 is TGTGCCAGCACCCAGAACAGGGGGGGACGCTTGAACACTGAAGCTTTCTTT. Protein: CASTQNRGGRLNTEAFF.

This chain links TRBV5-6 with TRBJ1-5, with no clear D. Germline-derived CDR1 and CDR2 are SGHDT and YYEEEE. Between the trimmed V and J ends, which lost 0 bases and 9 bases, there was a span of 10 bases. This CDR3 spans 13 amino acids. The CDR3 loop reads CASSLAAGWPQHF. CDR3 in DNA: TGTGCCAGCAGCTTGGCTGCCGGGTGGCCCCAGCATTTT.

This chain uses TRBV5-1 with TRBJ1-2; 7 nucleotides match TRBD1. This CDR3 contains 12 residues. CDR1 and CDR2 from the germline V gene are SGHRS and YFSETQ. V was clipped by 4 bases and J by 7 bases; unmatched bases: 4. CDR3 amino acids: CASSARDSGYTF. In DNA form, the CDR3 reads TGCGCCAGCAGCGCTCGGGACAGTGGCTACACCTTC.

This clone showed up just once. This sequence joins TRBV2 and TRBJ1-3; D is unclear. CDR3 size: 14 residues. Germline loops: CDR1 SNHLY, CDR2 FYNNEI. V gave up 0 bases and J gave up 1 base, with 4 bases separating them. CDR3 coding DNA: TGTGCCAGCAGTGAAGCTGCGTCTGGAAACACCATATATTTT. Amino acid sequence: CASSEAASGNTIYF.

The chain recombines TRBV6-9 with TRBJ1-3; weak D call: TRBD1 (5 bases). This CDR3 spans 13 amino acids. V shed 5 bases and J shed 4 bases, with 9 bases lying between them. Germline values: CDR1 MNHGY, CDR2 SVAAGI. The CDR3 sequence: CASSGGYGNTIYF. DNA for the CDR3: TGTGCCAGCAGTGGGGGGTACGGAAACACCATATATTTT.

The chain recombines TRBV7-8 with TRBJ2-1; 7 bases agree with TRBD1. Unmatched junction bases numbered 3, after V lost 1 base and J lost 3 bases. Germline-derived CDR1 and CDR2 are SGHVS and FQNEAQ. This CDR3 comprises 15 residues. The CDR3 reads CASSLVAGGYNEQFF. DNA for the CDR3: TGTGCCAGCAGCTTAGTGGCAGGGGGCTACAATGAGCAGTTCTTC.

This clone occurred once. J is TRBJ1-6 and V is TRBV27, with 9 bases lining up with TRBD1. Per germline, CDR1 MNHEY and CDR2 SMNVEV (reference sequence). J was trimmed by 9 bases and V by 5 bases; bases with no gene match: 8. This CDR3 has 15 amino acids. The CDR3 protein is CASSPGQGPPSPLHF. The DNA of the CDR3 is TGTGCCAGCAGTCCCGGACAGGGGCCCCCTTCACCCCTCCACTTT.

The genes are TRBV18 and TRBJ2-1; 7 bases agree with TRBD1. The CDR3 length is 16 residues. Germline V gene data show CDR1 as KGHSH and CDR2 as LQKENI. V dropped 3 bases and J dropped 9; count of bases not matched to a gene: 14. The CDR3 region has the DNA TGTGCCAGCTCACCCCGACCGGGACAGTTCCAGACTGAGCAGTTCTTC. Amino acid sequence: CASSPRPGQFQTEQFF.